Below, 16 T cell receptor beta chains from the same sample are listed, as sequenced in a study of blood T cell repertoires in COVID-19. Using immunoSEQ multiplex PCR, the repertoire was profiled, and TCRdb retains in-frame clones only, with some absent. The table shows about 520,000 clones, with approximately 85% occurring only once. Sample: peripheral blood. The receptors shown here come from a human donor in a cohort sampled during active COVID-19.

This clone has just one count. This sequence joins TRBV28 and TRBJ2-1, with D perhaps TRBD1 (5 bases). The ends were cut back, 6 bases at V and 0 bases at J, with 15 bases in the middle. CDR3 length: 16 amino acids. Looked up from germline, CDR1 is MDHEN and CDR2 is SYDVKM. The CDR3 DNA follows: TGTGCCAGCAGAGGGGTTTGGCAGTCCTCCTACAATGAGCAGTTCTTC. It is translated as CASRGVWQSSYNEQFF. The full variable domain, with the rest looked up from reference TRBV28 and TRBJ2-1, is DVKVTQSSRYLVKRTGEKVFLECVQDMDHENMFWYRQDPGLGLRLIYFSYDVKMKEKGDIPEGYSVSREKKERFSLILESASTNQTSMYLCASRGVWQSSYNEQFFGPGTRLTVL.

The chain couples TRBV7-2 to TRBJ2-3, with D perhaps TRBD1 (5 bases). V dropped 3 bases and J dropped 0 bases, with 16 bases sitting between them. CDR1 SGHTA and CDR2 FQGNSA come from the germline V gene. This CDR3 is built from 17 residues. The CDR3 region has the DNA TGTGCCAGCAGCTTCCCAGGGCGGACCCCTAGCACAGATACGCAGTATTTT. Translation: CASSFPGRTPSTDTQYF.

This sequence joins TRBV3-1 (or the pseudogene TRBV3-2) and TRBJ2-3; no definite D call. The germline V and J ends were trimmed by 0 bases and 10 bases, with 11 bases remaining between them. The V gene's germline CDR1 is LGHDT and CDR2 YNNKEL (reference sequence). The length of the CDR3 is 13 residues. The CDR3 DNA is TGTGCCAGCAGCCAAGATTTCCCGACTCCGCAGTATTTT. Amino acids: CASSQDFPTPQYF.

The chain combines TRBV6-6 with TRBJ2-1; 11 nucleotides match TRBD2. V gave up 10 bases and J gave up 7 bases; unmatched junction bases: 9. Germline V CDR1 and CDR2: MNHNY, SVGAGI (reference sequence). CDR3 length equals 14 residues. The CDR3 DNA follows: TGTGCCACCATAACTAGCGGGAGTTGGAATGAGCAGTTCTTC. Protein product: CATITSGSWNEQFF.

This CDR3 is CASTLGTDHNYGYTF. CDR3 sequence (DNA): TGTGCCAGTACCCTGGGGACAGACCATAACTATGGCTACACCTTC. The chain is built from TRBV19 and TRBJ1-2; 7 positions match TRBD1. V lost 7 bases to trimming and J lost 1 base; unmatched junction nucleotides: 9. CDR3 length equals 15 residues. The V gene's germline CDR1 is LNHDA and CDR2 SQIVND (reference sequence).

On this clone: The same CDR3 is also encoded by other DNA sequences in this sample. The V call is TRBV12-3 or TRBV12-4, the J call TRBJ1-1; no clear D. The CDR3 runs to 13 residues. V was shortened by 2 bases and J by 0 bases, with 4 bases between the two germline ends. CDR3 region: CASSLSVNTEAFF. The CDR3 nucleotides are TGTGCCAGCAGTTTATCCGTGAACACTGAAGCTTTCTTT.

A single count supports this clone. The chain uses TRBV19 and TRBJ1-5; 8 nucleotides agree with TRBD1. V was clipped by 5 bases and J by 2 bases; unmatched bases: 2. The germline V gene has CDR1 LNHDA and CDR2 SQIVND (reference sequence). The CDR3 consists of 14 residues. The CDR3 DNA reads TGTGCCAGTAGTGAGGACAGGGGCAATCAGCCCCAGCATTTT. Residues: CASSEDRGNQPQHF.

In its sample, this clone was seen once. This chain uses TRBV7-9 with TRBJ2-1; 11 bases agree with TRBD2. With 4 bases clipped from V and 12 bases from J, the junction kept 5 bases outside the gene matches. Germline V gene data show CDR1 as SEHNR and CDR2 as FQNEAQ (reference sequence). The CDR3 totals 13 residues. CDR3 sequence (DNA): TGTGCCAGCAGCTGGGGGACTAGCGGACGGCAGTTCTTC. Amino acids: CASSWGTSGRQFF. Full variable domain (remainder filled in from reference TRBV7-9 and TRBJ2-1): DTGVSQNPRHKITKRGQNVTFRCDPISEHNRLYWYRQTLGQGPEFLTYFQNEAQLEKSRLLSDRFSAERPKGSFSTLEIQRTEQGDSAMYLCASSWGTSGRQFFGPGTRLTVL.

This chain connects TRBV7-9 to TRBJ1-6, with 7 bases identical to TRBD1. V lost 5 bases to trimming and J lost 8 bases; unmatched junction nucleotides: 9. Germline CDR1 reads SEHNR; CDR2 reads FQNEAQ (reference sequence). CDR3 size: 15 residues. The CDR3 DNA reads TGTGCCAGCAGCGCCCGACAGGGCGGGGATTCACCCCTCCACTTT. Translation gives CASSARQGGDSPLHF. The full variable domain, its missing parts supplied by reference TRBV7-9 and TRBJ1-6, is DTGVSQNPRHKITKRGQNVTFRCDPISEHNRLYWYRQTLGQGPEFLTYFQNEAQLEKSRLLSDRFSAERPKGSFSTLEIQRTEQGDSAMYLCASSARQGGDSPLHFGNGTRLTVT.

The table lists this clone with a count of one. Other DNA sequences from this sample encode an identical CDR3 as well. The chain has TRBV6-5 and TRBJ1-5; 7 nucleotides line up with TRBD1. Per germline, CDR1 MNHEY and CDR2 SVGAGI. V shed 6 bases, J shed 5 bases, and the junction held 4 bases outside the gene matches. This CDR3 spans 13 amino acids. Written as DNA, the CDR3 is TGTGCCAGCAGCCCCGACAGGGATCAGCCCCAGCATTTT. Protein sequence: CASSPDRDQPQHF.

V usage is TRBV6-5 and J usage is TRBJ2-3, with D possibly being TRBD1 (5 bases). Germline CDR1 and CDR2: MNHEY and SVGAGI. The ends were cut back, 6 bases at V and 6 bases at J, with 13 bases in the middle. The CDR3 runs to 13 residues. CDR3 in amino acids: CASSPAGPDTQYF. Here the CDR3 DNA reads TGTGCCAGCAGCCCCGCAGGGCCCGATACGCAGTATTTT.

The CDR3 is CAWRGDRDTEAFF. The CDR3 DNA is TGTGCCTGGAGGGGGGACAGGGACACTGAAGCTTTCTTT. The V and J genes are TRBV30 and TRBJ1-1; 9 nucleotides agree with TRBD1. The germline CDR1 and CDR2 sequences are GTSNPN and SVGIG (reference sequence). V shed 3 bases and J 3 bases; nucleotides not matched to a gene: 2. This CDR3 comprises 13 residues.

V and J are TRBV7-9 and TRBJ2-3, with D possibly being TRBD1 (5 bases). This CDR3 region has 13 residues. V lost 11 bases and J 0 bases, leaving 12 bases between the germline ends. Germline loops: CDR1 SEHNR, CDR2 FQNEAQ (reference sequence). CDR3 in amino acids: CAGAKTSTDTQYF. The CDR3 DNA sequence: TGTGCCGGGGCCAAGACTAGCACAGATACGCAGTATTTT.

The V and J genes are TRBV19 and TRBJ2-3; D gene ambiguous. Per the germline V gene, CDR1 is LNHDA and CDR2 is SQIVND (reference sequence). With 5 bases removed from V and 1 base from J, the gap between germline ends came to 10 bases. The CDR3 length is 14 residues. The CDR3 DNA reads TGTGCCAGTAGTCCGACTGCGCGCACAGATACGCAGTATTTT. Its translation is CASSPTARTDTQYF.

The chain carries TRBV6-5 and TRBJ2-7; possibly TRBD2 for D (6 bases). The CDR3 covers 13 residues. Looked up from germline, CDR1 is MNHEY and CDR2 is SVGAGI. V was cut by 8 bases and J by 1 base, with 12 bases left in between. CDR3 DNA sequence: TGTGCCAGCGGGGGACTGGCTTCCTACGAGCAGTACTTC. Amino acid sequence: CASGGLASYEQYF.

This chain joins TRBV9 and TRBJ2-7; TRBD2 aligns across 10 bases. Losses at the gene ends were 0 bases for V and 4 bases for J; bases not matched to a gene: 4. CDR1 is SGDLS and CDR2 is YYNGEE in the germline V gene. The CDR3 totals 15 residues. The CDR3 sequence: CASSVDGTSAYEQYF. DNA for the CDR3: TGTGCCAGCAGCGTAGACGGGACTAGCGCGTACGAGCAGTACTTC.